This T cell receptor (beta chain) was sequenced in a study of response to subunit inactivated influenza vaccine. CDR3 size: 15 residues. V was shortened by 1 base and J by 2 bases, with 12 bases between the two germline ends. In germline, CDR1 is SGHVS, CDR2 FNYEAQ. Each CDR3 protein is one row after TCRdb ran MiXCR on the RT-PCR reads. The sample includes fewer than 800,000 distinct CDR3 sequences, more than 15% of them seen just once. The chain combines TRBV7-6 with TRBJ2-7; unclear D gene. The sample was PBMCs from blood, taken 11 to 12 days after vaccination. This sequence originates from a man aged 45-65 years who received an inactivated influenza vaccine. CDR3 DNA: TGTGCCAGCAGCTTAGTAACTCAGCCCGCCTACGAGCAGTACTTC. It yields the protein CASSLVTQPAYEQYF.